Presented here are 19 T cell receptor beta chains from one specimen sequenced in a study of PD-1 and CTLA-4 blockade in melanoma. Generated by immunoSEQ multiplex PCR, the TCRdb table keeps only in-frame clones and is missing some. The sample holds tens of thousands of clones, about nine tenths seen once. Source: CD8+ T cells from peripheral blood, taken before anti-PD-1 treatment. The receptors were gathered from a human donor with melanoma.

This clone has just one count. The chain employs TRBV30 and TRBJ2-3; 9 bases align to TRBD2. CDR3 size: 14 residues. The J segment lost 6 bases and the V segment lost 5 bases, leaving 9 bases of the junction unmatched. The V gene's germline CDR1 is GTSNPN and CDR2 SVGIG (reference sequence). CDR3 in amino acids: CAWAQGLAADTQYF. The CDR3 nucleotides read TGTGCCTGGGCTCAGGGACTAGCAGCGGATACGCAGTATTTT.

In its sample, this clone was seen a few times. This sequence joins TRBV27 and TRBJ2-5; the match to TRBD2 covers 8 bases. The junction had 14 bases not matched to a gene; V was cut back by 6 bases and J by 5 bases. The CDR3 totals 16 residues. Per germline, CDR1 MNHEY and CDR2 SMNVEV (reference sequence). The CDR3 is CASRSEPGGAAETQYF. CDR3 nucleotides: TGTGCCAGCAGATCCGAGCCGGGGGGGGCCGCGGAGACCCAGTACTTC.

The CDR3 bases are TGTGCCAGCACCTCTGAGCGGGACAGGGAATACAATGAGCAGTTCTTC. It encodes CASTSERDREYNEQFF. The rearrangement links TRBV28 to TRBJ2-1; 9 bases match TRBD1. This CDR3 has 16 amino acids. In germline, CDR1 is MDHEN, CDR2 SYDVKM. V lost 7 bases and J lost 4; bases outside the gene matches: 11. Based on the CDR3 plus reference TRBV28 and TRBJ2-1, the full variable domain is DVKVTQSSRYLVKRTGEKVFLECVQDMDHENMFWYRQDPGLGLRLIYFSYDVKMKEKGDIPEGYSVSREKKERFSLILESASTNQTSMYLCASTSERDREYNEQFFGPGTRLTVL.

The chain carries TRBV28 and TRBJ1-5, with TRBD1 as a possible D gene (5 bases). Trimming left V 3 bases short and J 9 bases short, with 6 bases between. Looked up from germline, CDR1 is MDHEN and CDR2 is SYDVKM. The length of the CDR3 is 11 residues. The CDR3 DNA sequence: TGTGCCAGCAGTTTGAGGGGGCCCCAGCATTTT. Translation gives CASSLRGPQHF.

The chain combines TRBV5-1 with TRBJ1-4, with a possible D match to TRBD1 (5 bases). V lost 0 bases and J 7 bases, leaving 10 bases between the germline ends. The CDR3 has 14 residues. Germline CDR1 SGHRS, CDR2 YFSETQ. CDR3 region: CASSLETGSEKLFF. CDR3 DNA sequence: TGCGCCAGCAGCTTGGAAACAGGTTCTGAAAAACTGTTTTTT.

This sequence joins TRBV4-1 and TRBJ2-7; TRBD2 matches at 14 bases. Germline V lookup: CDR1 MGHRA, CDR2 YSYEKL. The V gene end was trimmed by 3 bases and the J gene end by 2 bases; junction bases not matched to a gene: 0. The CDR3 spans 15 residues. CDR3 sequence: CASSQTSGGAYEQYF. The DNA of the CDR3 is TGCGCCAGCAGCCAGACTAGCGGGGGGGCCTACGAGCAGTACTTC.

The chain combines TRBV19 with TRBJ1-2, with 7 bases identical to TRBD1. Germline V gene sequence: CDR1 LNHDA, CDR2 SQIVND (reference sequence). V dropped 4 bases and J dropped 6; count of bases not matched to a gene: 14. This CDR3 has 16 amino acids. CDR3 bases: TGTGCCAGTAGTACATACCGGGACAGCCCCATGGATGGCTACACCTTC. The encoded protein is CASSTYRDSPMDGYTF. Drawing the rest from reference TRBV19 and TRBJ1-2, the complete variable domain is DGGITQSPKYLFRKEGQNVTLSCEQNLNHDAMYWYRQDPGQGLRLIYYSQIVNDFQKGDIAEGYSVSREKKESFPLTVTSAQKNPTAFYLCASSTYRDSPMDGYTFGSGTRLTVV.

V is TRBV4-1 and J is TRBJ1-1; tentative D call: TRBD1 (5 bases). The CDR3 length is 16 residues. Per the germline V gene, CDR1 is MGHRA and CDR2 is YSYEKL. Between the trimmed V and J ends, which lost 4 bases and 1 base, there was a span of 16 bases. The CDR3: CASSLRPGLGNTEAFF. The CDR3 DNA sequence: TGCGCCAGCAGCCTTCGGCCGGGACTAGGGAACACTGAAGCTTTCTTT.

This chain joins TRBV7-9 and TRBJ2-5; D is unresolved. The V end lost 3 bases, the J end lost 2 bases, and 13 bases lay between the germline ends. CDR3 length equals 15 residues. CDR1 SEHNR and CDR2 FQNEAQ come from the germline V gene (reference sequence). The CDR3: CASSFYQDLQETQYF. As DNA, the CDR3 is TGTGCCAGCAGCTTCTATCAGGATCTACAAGAGACCCAGTACTTC. The variable domain in full, with the rest retrieved from reference TRBV7-9 and TRBJ2-5, is DTGVSQNPRHKITKRGQNVTFRCDPISEHNRLYWYRQTLGQGPEFLTYFQNEAQLEKSRLLSDRFSAERPKGSFSTLEIQRTEQGDSAMYLCASSFYQDLQETQYFGPGTRLLVL.

This chain connects TRBV5-1 to TRBJ2-1; D is unclear. The CDR3 is made up of 11 amino acids. The V gene lost 7 bases and the J gene lost 9 bases, with 11 bases spanning the gap. The germline V gene has CDR1 SGHRS and CDR2 YFSETQ. CDR3 nucleotides: TGCGCCAGCCTACTCATGGGTGAGCAGTTCTTC. Protein sequence: CASLLMGEQFF.

CDR3 amino acids: CASSGGASTDTQYF. CDR3 DNA sequence: TGTGCCAGCAGCGGGGGGGCTAGCACAGATACGCAGTATTTT. The rearrangement links TRBV6-4 to TRBJ2-3; 8 bases are a match to TRBD2. V dropped 6 bases and J dropped 0; count of bases not matched to a gene: 2. From germline, CDR1 is MRHNA and CDR2 SNTAGT. The CDR3 is made up of 14 amino acids.

The rearrangement links TRBV7-6 to TRBJ2-1, with a possible D match to TRBD2 (5 bases). V lost 4 bases to trimming and J lost 10 bases, with 17 bases between them. CDR3 size: 14 residues. Germline lookup yields CDR1 SGHVS and CDR2 FNYEAQ. In nucleotides, the CDR3 is TGTGCCAGCAGCTCGAGGGCCCAAACGGGGGAGCAGTTCTTC. It is translated as CASSSRAQTGEQFF.

The chain combines TRBV6-4 with TRBJ2-3; TRBD2 matches at 8 bases. Trimming removed 6 bases from V and 3 bases from J; junction bases left unmatched: 2. Germline-derived CDR1 and CDR2 are MRHNA and SNTAGT. The CDR3 contains 13 residues. The CDR3 sequence is CASSGGATDTQYF. The CDR3 DNA reads TGTGCCAGCAGCGGGGGGGCAACAGATACGCAGTATTTT.

This CDR3 reads CASSSMGGQPQHF. The CDR3 region has the DNA TGTGCCAGCAGTTCTATGGGGGGTCAGCCCCAGCATTTT. The gene calls are TRBV12-3 or TRBV12-4 and TRBJ1-5; perhaps TRBD1 as D (5 bases). V lost 4 bases and J lost 6, with 10 bases in between. The CDR3 sequence is 13 residues long.

The chain recombines TRBV28 with TRBJ2-4; D uncertain. Germline V CDR1 and CDR2: MDHEN, SYDVKM. V was clipped by 4 bases and J by 0 bases, with 10 bases between them. The CDR3 contains 15 residues. The chain's CDR3 is CASSSPEIAKNIQYF. Here the CDR3 DNA reads TGTGCCAGCAGTTCCCCGGAAATAGCCAAAAACATTCAGTACTTC.

V gene TRBV19 combines with J gene TRBJ1-2; D remains unclear. The germline CDR1 and CDR2 sequences are LNHDA and SQIVND (reference sequence). The V end was cut by 5 bases, the J end by 3 bases, with 10 bases between. The CDR3 loop spans 13 amino acids. The CDR3 DNA follows: TGTGCCAGTAGTTCCGGGCAGCACTATGGCTACACCTTC. It yields the protein CASSSGQHYGYTF.

The chain couples TRBV6-1 to TRBJ2-7, with D tentatively TRBD2 (6 bases). CDR1 MNHNS and CDR2 SASEGT come from the germline V gene. This CDR3 contains 17 residues. V was cut by 0 bases and J by 6 bases, with 21 bases left in between. The CDR3 DNA reads as TGTGCCAGCAGTGAAGCGGTTAGTAGGGAGGACTTCGGCGAGCAGTACTTC. It yields the protein CASSEAVSREDFGEQYF.

V usage is TRBV6-2 or TRBV6-3 and J usage is TRBJ1-1; no firm D call. V gave up 5 bases and J gave up 8 bases, with 18 bases separating them. CDR3 length: 14 residues. CDR1 and CDR2 from the germline V gene are MNHEY and SVGEGT. As DNA, the CDR3 is TGTGCCAGCAGTATTAAGTTGACGGAGTGGGAAGCTTTCTTT. This encodes CASSIKLTEWEAFF.

V usage is TRBV7-2 and J usage is TRBJ2-7; D is possibly TRBD2 (7 bases). The length of the CDR3 is 15 residues. V lost 5 bases to trimming and J lost 2 bases, with 16 bases between them. Germline loops: CDR1 SGHTA, CDR2 FQGNSA. CDR3 nucleotides: TGTGCCAGCAGCCCTTTTGCGGGGGACACCTACGAGCAGTACTTC. It specifies CASSPFAGDTYEQYF.